This T cell receptor (beta chain) was obtained from a study of blood T cell repertoires in COVID-19. Looking at the study overall: PBMCs, B-cell-depleted T cells, or T cells were the source of the cDNA or gDNA that made up the material.

Authors' methods: It was from reference gene primer amplification that nucleated cell counts were estimated. Sequencing was performed with immunoSEQ multiplex PCR; in TCRdb, only in-frame clones are kept and a portion is missing. The D gene and trimming were derived from the DNA, and the V and J assignments and clone size from that table. The sample records about 170,000 clones, approximately 80% being singletons. Seattle's cohort entered during active infection and was followed longitudinally. Trimming pared 6 bases from V and 2 bases from J, leaving 12 bases between. Germline-derived CDR1 and CDR2 are MNHEY and SVGAGI. This CDR3 comprises 14 residues.

This sequence was found in a woman in her 40s with COVID-19, enrolled during active disease. The sample taken for sequencing was peripheral blood. The chain recombines TRBV6-5 with TRBJ2-3; perhaps TRBD2 as D (6 bases). The CDR3 is CASRMGLITDTQYF. The CDR3 nucleotides read TGTGCCAGCAGGATGGGACTCATCACAGATACGCAGTATTTT.